These T cell receptor beta chains were read from a single sample in a study of cytomegalovirus exposure and HLA in healthy donors. Clones were read by immunoSEQ multiplex PCR, and TCRdb kept only the in-frame ones, dropping some. Of 150,000 to 200,000 clones listed, almost 80% are singletons. The sequenced material came from PBMCs. The receptors were sampled from a male donor in good health and CMV-seronegative. CDR3s include the opening cysteine and the closing phenylalanine or tryptophan. The D gene is left open where the match is weak. Size values are once, few and many counts, or a class for expanded clones, and some rows have none.

j_call	d_call	clone_size	v_call	cdr3_nt	cdr3_aa
TRBJ2-7	NA	NA	TRBV5-1	TGCGCCAGCAGCCCGCGACAGGGGACTAAGGACGAGCAGTACTTC	CASSPRQGTKDEQYF
TRBJ1-2	NA	NA	TRBV7-8	TGTGCCAGCAGCGCAACCGACAGCTTTAACTATGGCTACACCTTC	CASSATDSFNYGYTF
TRBJ1-2	NA	once	TRBV6-4	TGTGCCAGCAGTGAGTTTACAGGGTCCTATGGCTACACCTTC	CASSEFTGSYGYTF
TRBJ1-1	NA	NA	TRBV18	TGTGCCAGCTCACCCCCAAACATGAACACTGAAGCTTTCTTT	CASSPPNMNTEAFF
TRBJ1-2	NA	once	TRBV6-6	TGTGCCAGCAGTTACTCGCAGGGTGGCGGCTACACCTTC	CASSYSQGGGYTF
TRBJ2-7	NA	NA	TRBV5-1	TGCGCCAGCAGCTTTCGAGACATCTCCTACGAGCAGTACTTC	CASSFRDISYEQYF
TRBJ1-4	NA	NA	TRBV19	TGTGCCAGTAGTATTGCGACAGCCACCGCAACTAATGAAAAACTGTTTTTT	CASSIATATATNEKLFF
TRBJ1-4	NA	few	TRBV30	TGTGCCTGGAGTCGTCCGGGGAACCGCAATGAAAAACTGTTTTTT	CAWSRPGNRNEKLFF
TRBJ1-1	NA	few	TRBV5-4	TGTGCCAGCAGCTTGCAGGGTCGAGACACTGAAGCTTTCTTT	CASSLQGRDTEAFF
TRBJ1-4	TRBD1	NA	TRBV9	TGTGCCAGCAGCGTAGGCCCGGGACAGGAAGGTGAAAAACTGTTTTTT	CASSVGPGQEGEKLFF
TRBJ2-7	TRBD2	NA	TRBV6-1	TGTGCCAGCAGTGAAGCGGGTACTAGCGGTACCTACGAGCAGTACTTC	CASSEAGTSGTYEQYF
TRBJ1-1	NA	NA	TRBV28	TGTGCCAGCAGTTTGACAGAGAACACTGAAGCTTTCTTT	CASSLTENTEAFF
TRBJ1-1	NA	once	TRBV9	TGTGCCAGCAGCGTTTCGGGGGAAGGGACTGAAGCTTTCTTT	CASSVSGEGTEAFF
TRBJ2-7	NA	NA	TRBV2	TGTGCCAGCAGTGTTACTAGGCTCTACGAGCAGTACTTC	CASSVTRLYEQYF
TRBJ1-5	NA	NA	TRBV4-3	TGCGCCAGCAGCCAAGATGCGGGTAGCAATCAGCCCCAGCATTTT	CASSQDAGSNQPQHF
TRBJ1-5	NA	few	TRBV28	TGTGCCAGCAGTGGGCAGGACTACAATCAGCCCCAGCATTTT	CASSGQDYNQPQHF
TRBJ2-5	NA	NA	TRBV7-8	TGTGCCAGCAGCCTTAGACTAGACCAAGAGACCCAGTACTTC	CASSLRLDQETQYF
TRBJ2-1	TRBD2	NA	TRBV7-3	TGTGCCAGCAGCTTAAGGGCTAGCGGGAGGCAGTTCTTC	CASSLRASGRQFF
TRBJ2-5	NA	NA	TRBV7-2	TGTGCCAGCAGCTTAAACAGACAAGAGACCCAGTACTTC	CASSLNRQETQYF
TRBJ1-1	NA	few	TRBV7-2	TGTGCCAGCAGCGCACAGGGCGGAAGGACTGAAGCTTTCTTT	CASSAQGGRTEAFF
TRBJ2-2	TRBD2	NA	TRBV11-2	TGTGCCAGCAGCATCGGACTAGCGGGAGGTTTCTCCGGGGAGCTGTTTTTT	CASSIGLAGGFSGELFF
TRBJ2-7	NA	NA	TRBV4-1	TGCGCCAGCAGCCCACGACAGAACCCCTCCTACGAGCAGTACTTC	CASSPRQNPSYEQYF
TRBJ2-7	TRBD2	few	TRBV19	TGTGCCAGTAGCCTTACTAGCGGGGGGATCTACGAGCAGTACTTC	CASSLTSGGIYEQYF
TRBJ2-7	NA	NA	TRBV2	TGTGCCAGCAGCGACGGGATCTCCTACGAGCAGTACTTC	CASSDGISYEQYF
TRBJ2-7	TRBD2	few	TRBV28	TGTGCCAGCAGGACAGCGGGGACCGCCGAGCAGTACTTC	CASRTAGTAEQYF
TRBJ1-3	NA	NA	TRBV30	TGTGCCTGGAGTGGACAGGTTGGAAACACCATATATTTT	CAWSGQVGNTIYF